This is a list of T cell receptor beta chains from one sample in a study of shared clonotypes between healthy human individuals. Produced via immunoSEQ multiplex PCR; TCRdb's table is partial and in-frame only. The sample holds over 2,000,000 clones, 80% to 95% seen once. Sequenced: naive CD8+ T cells from PBMCs. These TCRs come from a man aged 18 to 35 in good health. Some clones in this sample may be carry-over from other donors' samples. CDR3s include the opening cysteine and the closing phenylalanine or tryptophan. The D gene is left open where the match is weak.

j_call	v_call	d_call	cdr3_aa	cdr3_nt
TRBJ2-7	TRBV6-5	TRBD2	CASSLREGSYEQYF	TGTGCCAGCAGTCTGAGGGAGGGATCCTACGAGCAGTACTTC
TRBJ1-5	TRBV27	-	CASSLRGLNQPQHF	TGTGCCAGCAGTTTACGGGGCCTAAATCAGCCCCAGCATTTT
TRBJ2-3	TRBV7-3	TRBD2	CASSPGTSVADTQYF	TGTGCCAGCAGCCCCGGGACTAGCGTGGCAGATACGCAGTATTTT
TRBJ1-1	TRBV21-1	-	CASSNSVSTEAFF	TGTGCCAGCAGCAATTCTGTGAGCACTGAAGCTTTCTTT
TRBJ2-5	TRBV9	TRBD2	CASSPRLAGSQETQYF	TGTGCCAGCAGCCCCAGACTAGCGGGAAGTCAAGAGACCCAGTACTTC
TRBJ2-1	TRBV5-1	TRBD2	CASSYIAGGLLNEQFF	TGCGCCAGCAGCTACATAGCGGGAGGGCTTTTGAATGAGCAGTTCTTC
TRBJ2-7	TRBV4-1	TRBD2	CASSPFSGIGGDEQYF	TGCGCCAGCAGCCCCTTTAGCGGGATCGGGGGCGACGAGCAGTACTTC
TRBJ1-2	TRBV5-1	TRBD1	CASSSGTARGYYGYTF	TGCGCCAGCAGCTCGGGGACAGCCAGGGGGTATTACGGCTACACCTTC
TRBJ2-2	TRBV28	TRBD2	CASSHARGVRQIANTGELFF	TGTGCCAGCAGTCACGCCCGGGGGGTGCGGCAAATAGCGAACACCGGGGAGCTGTTTTTT
TRBJ2-6	TRBV19	-	CASRGSAGANVLTF	TGTGCCAGTAGGGGTTCGGCTGGGGCCAACGTCCTGACTTTC